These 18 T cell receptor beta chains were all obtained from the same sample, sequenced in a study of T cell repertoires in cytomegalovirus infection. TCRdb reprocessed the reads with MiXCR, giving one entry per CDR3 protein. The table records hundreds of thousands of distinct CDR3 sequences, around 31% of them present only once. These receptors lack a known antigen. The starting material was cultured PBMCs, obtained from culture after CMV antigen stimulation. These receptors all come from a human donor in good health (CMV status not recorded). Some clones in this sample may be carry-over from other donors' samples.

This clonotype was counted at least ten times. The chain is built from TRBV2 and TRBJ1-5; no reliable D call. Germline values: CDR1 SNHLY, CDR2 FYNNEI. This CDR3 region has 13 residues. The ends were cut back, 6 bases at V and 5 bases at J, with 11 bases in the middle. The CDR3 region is CASRETDYQPQHF. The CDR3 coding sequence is TGTGCCAGCAGGGAGACGGACTATCAGCCCCAGCATTTT.

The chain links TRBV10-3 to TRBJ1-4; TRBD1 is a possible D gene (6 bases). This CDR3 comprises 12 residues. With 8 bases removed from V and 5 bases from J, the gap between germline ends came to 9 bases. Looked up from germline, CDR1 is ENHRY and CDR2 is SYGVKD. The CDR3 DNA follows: TGTGCCATCGGAACAGGGAATGAAAAACTGTTTTTT. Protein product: CAIGTGNEKLFF.

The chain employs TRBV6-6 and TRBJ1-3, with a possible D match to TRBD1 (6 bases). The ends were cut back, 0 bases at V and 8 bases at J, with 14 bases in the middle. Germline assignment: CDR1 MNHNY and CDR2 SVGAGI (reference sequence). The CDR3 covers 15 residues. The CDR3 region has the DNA TGTGCCAGCAGTTACTCGCAGGGGTCCGGAGACACCATATATTTT. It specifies CASSYSQGSGDTIYF.

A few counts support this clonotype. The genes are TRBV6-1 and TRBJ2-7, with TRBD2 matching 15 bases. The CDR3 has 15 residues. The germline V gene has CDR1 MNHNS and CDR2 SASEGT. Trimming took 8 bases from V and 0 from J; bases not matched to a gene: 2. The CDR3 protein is CASEGLAGGSYEQYF. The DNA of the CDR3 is TGTGCCAGCGAGGGACTAGCGGGGGGCTCCTACGAGCAGTACTTC.

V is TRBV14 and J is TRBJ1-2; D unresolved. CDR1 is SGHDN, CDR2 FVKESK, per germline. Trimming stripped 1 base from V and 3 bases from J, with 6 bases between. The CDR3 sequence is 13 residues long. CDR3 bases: TGTGCCAGCAGCCAAGGTGGACACTATGGCTACACCTTC. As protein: CASSQGGHYGYTF.

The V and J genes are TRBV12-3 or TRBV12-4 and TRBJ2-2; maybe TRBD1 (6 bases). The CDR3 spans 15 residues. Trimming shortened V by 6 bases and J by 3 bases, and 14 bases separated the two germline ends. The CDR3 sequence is CASRKGVGDTGELFF. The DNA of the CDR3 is TGTGCCAGCAGAAAGGGGGTCGGAGACACCGGGGAGCTGTTTTTT.

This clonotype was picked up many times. CDR3 nucleotides: TGTGCCAGCAGCTTAGTGATAGTCTACAATGAGCAGTTCTTC. As protein: CASSLVIVYNEQFF. The rearrangement joins TRBV7-2 to TRBJ2-1; D uncertain. CDR1 is SGHTA and CDR2 is FQGNSA in the germline V gene. This CDR3 is built from 14 residues. The germline V and J ends were trimmed by 1 base and 3 bases, with 7 bases remaining between them.

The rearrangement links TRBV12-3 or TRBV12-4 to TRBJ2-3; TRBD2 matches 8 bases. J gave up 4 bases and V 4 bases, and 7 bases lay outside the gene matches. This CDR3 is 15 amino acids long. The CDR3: CASSYRLAGSDTQYF. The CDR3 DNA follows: TGTGCCAGCAGTTACAGGTTAGCGGGGTCAGATACGCAGTATTTT.

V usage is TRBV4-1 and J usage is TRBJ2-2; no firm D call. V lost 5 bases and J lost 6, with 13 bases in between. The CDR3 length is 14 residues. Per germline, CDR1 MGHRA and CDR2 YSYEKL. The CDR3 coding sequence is TGCGCCAGCAGCTCCGGGCGTGGGGCCGGGGAGCTGTTTTTT. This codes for CASSSGRGAGELFF.

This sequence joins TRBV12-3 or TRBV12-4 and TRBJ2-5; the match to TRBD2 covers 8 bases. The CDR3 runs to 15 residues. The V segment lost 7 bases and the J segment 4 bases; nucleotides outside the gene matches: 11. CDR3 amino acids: CASKGASGFGETQYF. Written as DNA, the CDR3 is TGTGCCAGCAAAGGGGCTAGCGGGTTCGGAGAGACCCAGTACTTC.

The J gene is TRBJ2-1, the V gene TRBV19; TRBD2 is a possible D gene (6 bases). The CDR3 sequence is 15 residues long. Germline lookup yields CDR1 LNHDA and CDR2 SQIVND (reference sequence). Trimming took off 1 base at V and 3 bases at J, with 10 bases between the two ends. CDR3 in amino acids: CASSIVGLNYNEQFF. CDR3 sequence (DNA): TGTGCCAGTAGTATAGTGGGACTGAACTACAATGAGCAGTTCTTC. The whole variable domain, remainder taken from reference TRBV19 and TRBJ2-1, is DGGITQSPKYLFRKEGQNVTLSCEQNLNHDAMYWYRQDPGQGLRLIYYSQIVNDFQKGDIAEGYSVSREKKESFPLTVTSAQKNPTAFYLCASSIVGLNYNEQFFGPGTRLTVL.

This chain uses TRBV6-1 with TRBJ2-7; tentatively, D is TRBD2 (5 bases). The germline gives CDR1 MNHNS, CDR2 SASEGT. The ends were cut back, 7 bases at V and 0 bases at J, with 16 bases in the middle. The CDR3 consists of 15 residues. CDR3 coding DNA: TGTGCCAGCAAAGTGGCTGAGGGCGGCTCCTACGAGCAGTACTTC. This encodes CASKVAEGGSYEQYF.

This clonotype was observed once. In DNA, the CDR3 is TGTGCCAGCAGCCCAGACACAGGGGGACTTAACTATGGCTACACCTTC. Its translation: CASSPDTGGLNYGYTF. J is TRBJ1-2 and V is TRBV12-3 or TRBV12-4; 8 bases line up with TRBD1. The V and J ends lost 6 bases and 1 base, in that order; junction bases with no gene match: 10. This CDR3 is built from 16 residues.

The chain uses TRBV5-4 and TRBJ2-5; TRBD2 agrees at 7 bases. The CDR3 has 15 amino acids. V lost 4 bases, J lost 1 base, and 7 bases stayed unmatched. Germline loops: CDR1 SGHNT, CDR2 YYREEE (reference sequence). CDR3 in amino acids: CASSAGGTTQETQYF. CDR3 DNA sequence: TGTGCCAGCAGCGCCGGAGGGACTACCCAAGAGACCCAGTACTTC. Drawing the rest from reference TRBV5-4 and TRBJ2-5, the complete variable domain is ETGVTQSPTHLIKTRGQQVTLRCSSQSGHNTVSWYQQALGQGPQFIFQYYREEENGRGNFPPRFSGLQFPNYSSELNVNALELDDSALYLCASSAGGTTQETQYFGPGTRLLVL.

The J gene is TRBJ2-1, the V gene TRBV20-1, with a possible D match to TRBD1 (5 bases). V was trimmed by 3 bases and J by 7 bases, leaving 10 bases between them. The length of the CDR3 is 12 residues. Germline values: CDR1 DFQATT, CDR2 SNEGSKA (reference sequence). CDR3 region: CSASRGRNEQFF. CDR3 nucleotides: TGCAGTGCTAGTAGGGGTAGGAATGAGCAGTTCTTC.

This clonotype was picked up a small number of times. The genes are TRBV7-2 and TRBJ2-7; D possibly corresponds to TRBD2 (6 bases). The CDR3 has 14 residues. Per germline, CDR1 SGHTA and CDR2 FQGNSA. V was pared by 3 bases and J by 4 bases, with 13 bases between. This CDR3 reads CASSFAGWGYEQYF. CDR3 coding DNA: TGTGCCAGCAGCTTTGCGGGGTGGGGTTACGAGCAGTACTTC.

CDR3 amino acids: CASSKQGPDEAFF. As DNA, the CDR3 is TGTGCCAGCAGTAAACAGGGTCCTGATGAAGCTTTCTTT. V usage is TRBV28 and J usage is TRBJ1-1; tentative D call: TRBD1 (6 bases). Trimming took 5 bases from V and 7 from J, leaving 14 bases between them. The germline CDR1 and CDR2 sequences are MDHEN and SYDVKM. CDR3 length: 13 residues.

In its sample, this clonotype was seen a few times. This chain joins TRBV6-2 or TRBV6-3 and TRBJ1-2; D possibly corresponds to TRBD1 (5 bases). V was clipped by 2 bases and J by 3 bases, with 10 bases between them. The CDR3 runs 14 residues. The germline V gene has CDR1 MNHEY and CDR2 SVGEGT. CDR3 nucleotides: TGTGCCAGCAGTTACGAGGGGATGTACTATGGCTACACCTTC. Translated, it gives CASSYEGMYYGYTF.